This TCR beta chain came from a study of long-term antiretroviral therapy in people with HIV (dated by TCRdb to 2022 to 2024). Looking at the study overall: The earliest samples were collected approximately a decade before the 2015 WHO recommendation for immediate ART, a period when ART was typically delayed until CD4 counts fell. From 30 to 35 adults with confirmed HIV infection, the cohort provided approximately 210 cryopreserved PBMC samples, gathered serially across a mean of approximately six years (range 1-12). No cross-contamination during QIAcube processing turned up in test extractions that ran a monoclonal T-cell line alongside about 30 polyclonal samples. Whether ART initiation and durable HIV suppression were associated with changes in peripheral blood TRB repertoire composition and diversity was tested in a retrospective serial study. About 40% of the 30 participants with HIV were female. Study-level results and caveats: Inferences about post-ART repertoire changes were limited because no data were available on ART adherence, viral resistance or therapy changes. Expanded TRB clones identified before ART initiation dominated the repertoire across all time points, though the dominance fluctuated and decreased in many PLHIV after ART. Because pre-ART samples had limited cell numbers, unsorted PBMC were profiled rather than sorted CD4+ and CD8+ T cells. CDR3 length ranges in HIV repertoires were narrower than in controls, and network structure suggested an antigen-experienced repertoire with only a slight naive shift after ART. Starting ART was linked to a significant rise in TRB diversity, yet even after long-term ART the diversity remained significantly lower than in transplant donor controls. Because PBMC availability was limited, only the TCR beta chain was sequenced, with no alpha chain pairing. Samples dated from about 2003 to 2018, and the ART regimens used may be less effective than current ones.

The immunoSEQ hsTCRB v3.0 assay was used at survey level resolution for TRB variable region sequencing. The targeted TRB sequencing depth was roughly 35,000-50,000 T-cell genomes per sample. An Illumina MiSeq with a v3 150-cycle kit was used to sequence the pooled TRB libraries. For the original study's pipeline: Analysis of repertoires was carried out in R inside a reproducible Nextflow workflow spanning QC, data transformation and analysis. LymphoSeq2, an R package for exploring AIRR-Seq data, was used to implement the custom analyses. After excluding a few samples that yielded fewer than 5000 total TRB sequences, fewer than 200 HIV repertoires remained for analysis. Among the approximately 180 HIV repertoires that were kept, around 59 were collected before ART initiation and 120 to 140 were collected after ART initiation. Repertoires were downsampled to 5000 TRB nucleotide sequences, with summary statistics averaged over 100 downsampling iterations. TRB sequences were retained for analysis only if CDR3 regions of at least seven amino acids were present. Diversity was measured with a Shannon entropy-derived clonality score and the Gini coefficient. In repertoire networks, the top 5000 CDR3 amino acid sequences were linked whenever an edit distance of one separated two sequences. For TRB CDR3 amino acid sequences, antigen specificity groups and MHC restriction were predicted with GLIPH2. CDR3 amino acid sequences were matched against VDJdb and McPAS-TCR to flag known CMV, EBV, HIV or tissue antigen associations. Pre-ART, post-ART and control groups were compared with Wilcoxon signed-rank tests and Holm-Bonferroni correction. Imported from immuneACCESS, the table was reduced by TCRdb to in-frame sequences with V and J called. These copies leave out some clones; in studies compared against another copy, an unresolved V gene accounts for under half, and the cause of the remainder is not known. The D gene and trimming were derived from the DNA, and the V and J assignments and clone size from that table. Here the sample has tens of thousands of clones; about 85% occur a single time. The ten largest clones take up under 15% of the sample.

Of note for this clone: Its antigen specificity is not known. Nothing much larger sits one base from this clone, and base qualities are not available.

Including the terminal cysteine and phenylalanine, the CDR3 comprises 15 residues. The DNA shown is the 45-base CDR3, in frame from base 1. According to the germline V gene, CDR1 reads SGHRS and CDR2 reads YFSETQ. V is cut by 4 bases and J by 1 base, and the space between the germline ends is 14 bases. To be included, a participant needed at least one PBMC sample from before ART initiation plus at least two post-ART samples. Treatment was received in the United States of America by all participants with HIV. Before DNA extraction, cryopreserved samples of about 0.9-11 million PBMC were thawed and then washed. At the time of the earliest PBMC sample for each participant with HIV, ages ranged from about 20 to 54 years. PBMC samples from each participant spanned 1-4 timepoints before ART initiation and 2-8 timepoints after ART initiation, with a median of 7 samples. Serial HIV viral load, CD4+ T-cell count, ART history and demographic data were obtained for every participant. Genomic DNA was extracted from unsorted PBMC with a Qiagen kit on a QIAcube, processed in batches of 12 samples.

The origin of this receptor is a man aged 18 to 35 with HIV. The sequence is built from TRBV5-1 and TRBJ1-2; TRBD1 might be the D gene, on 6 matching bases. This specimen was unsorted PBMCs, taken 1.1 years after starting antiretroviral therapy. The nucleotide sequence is TGCGCCAGCAGCCTTCTCGGACAGAGTAACTATGGCTACACCTTC. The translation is CASSLLGQSNYGYTF.